This T cell receptor (beta chain) originates from a study of T cell responses to AZD1222 COVID-19 vaccine. The table came from immunoSEQ multiplex PCR; TCRdb's copy has only in-frame clones and leaves some out. This sample has 100,000 to 150,000 clones, with 80% to 95% found just once. Findings and limits, study-wide: Donors in the cohort were predominantly white British and more often female, and clonal diversity was possibly underestimated.

About this clone itself: Antigen unknown.

The V gene lost 4 bases and the J gene lost 7 bases, with 6 bases spanning the gap. CDR3 length: 11 amino acids. Germline CDR1 and CDR2: SGHRS and YFSETQ. The receptor's source is an adult in good health. The source was peripheral blood, collected on day 0 of MenACWY control vaccination. The V and J genes are TRBV5-1 and TRBJ2-1; D gene uncertain. The CDR3 spells CASSRINEQFF. The DNA for the CDR3 is TGCGCCAGCAGCCGAATTAATGAGCAGTTCTTC.